This TCR beta chain was found in a study of CD4 T cells in relation to SARS-CoV-2 and coronaviruses. Assay: immunoSEQ multiplex PCR; the TCRdb copy retains only in-frame clones and omits some. Here the sample spans about 41,000 clones, approximately 86% being singletons. This clone occurred a few times. Its matching antigen is unknown. Germline CDR1 is LNHDA and CDR2 is SQIVND (reference sequence). The CDR3 is 14 amino acids. Unmatched junction bases numbered 6, after V lost 6 bases and J lost 1 base. J is TRBJ2-7 and V is TRBV19; 7 bases match TRBD2. Sequenced input: naive CD4+ T cells from PBMCs, cultured in vitro. The subset denotes: naive CD4+ T cells isolated by negative enrichment. This receptor was identified in an adult with COVID-19. CDR3 nucleotides: TGTGCCAGTAGCCTAGGGGAGGGGTCCTACGAGCAGTACTTC. Translated, it gives CASSLGEGSYEQYF.